This T cell receptor beta chain was sequenced for a study of blood T cell repertoires in COVID-19. Study processing details: It was from reference gene primer amplification that nucleated cell counts were estimated. The repertoire was sequenced with immunoSEQ multiplex PCR; TCRdb's copy has only in-frame clones and lacks some. The DNA gave D and trimming, while V, J and clone size come from that table. The table records 250,000 to 350,000 clones, roughly 90% of them present only once. The CDR3 is made up of 12 amino acids. Trimming took 3 bases from V and 3 from J, leaving 6 bases between them. CDR1 and CDR2 (germline): SEHNR, FQNEAQ (reference sequence).

This TCR derives from a woman in her late teens or twenties with acute COVID-19. The specimen was PBMCs or T cells enriched from blood (not recorded which). This sequence joins TRBV7-9 and TRBJ2-7, with a possible D match to TRBD2 (5 bases). The CDR3 region is CASSLDFYEQYF. In DNA form, the CDR3 reads TGTGCCAGCAGCTTGGACTTCTACGAGCAGTACTTC.